The entry that follows covers one T cell receptor beta chain sequence. The count of this clone is one. The specificity of this receptor is unknown. It has no much larger one-base neighbor in the sample; base qualities were not kept. The sample is drawn from a study of blood T cell repertoires in COVID-19 (dated by TCRdb to the early 2020s). About the full investigation: Samples covering the acute and convalescent phases of COVID-19 were provided by collaborators in the United States, Italy and Spain. The material from the prospective study consisted of cDNA or gDNA derived from T cells, B-cell-depleted T cells, or PBMCs. Subjects who had been exposed to COVID-19, were actively infected with it, or had recovered from it provided the deeply sampled blood TCRbeta repertoires that made up the dataset. The repertoires were made available in a free public database intended to serve as a resource for research on the immune response to SARS-CoV-2. The samples were drawn from the first 160 participants of the ongoing ImmuneRACE study and from some 1,300 subjects provided by 6 global collaborators. The sample metadata nearly always contained a de-identified subject ID, COVID-19 status, age in years and sex. Where available, HLA class I and class II types were taken from metadata supplied by the sample provider and were not determined by assay-based typing. Broader findings and caveats from the paper: Clinical and demographic metadata were provided uncurated, with the amount varying by source and participant.

In Seattle, one collaborating source enrolled patients while the infection was active and tracked those patients longitudinally over the course of disease. Each collaborating institution followed its own protocols to collect whole blood in K2EDTA tubes. Collaborator samples were shipped for TCRbeta analysis as frozen whole blood, isolated PBMCs, or DNA extracted from either sample type. TCRbeta CDR3 regions were amplified from genomic DNA by means of the immunoSEQ Assay, a bias-controlled multiplex PCR. The authors' pipeline ran thus. Nucleated cell counts per sample were estimated from amplification of reference gene primers within the assay. To quantify the absolute abundance of each unique TCRbeta CDR3 rearrangement, sequence reads were collapsed and filtered. For each sample, productive Simpson clonality was calculated as the square root of Simpson's diversity index across productive rearrangements. What TCRdb holds here is the immuneACCESS table cut down to in-frame rearrangements. Part of the clones is not present; checked against another copy, under half of the missing clones reflect an unresolved V gene, and the others are unexplained. V, J and clone size are taken as reported in that table, and D and trimming were inferred from the DNA itself. Counted in this sample were 250,000 to 350,000 clones; about 88% of them appeared once. Of the sample, roughly 1.6% falls within the top ten clones.

The CDR3 runs 15 amino acids, cysteine and phenylalanine included. CDR3 DNA only is kept here, 45 bases in frame from base 1. The junction shows trimming of 0 bases on V and 4 bases on J, and the gene matches do not reach 1 base of it. CDR1 and CDR2 are read off the germline V gene (reference sequence) as GTSNPN and SVGIG. Rearrangement joined TRBV30 to TRBJ2-2, with 11 middle bases fitting TRBD2. This sequence was found in a human donor with COVID-19, enrolled during active disease. The donor label of this sample is uncertain. The sequencing sample was made of peripheral blood. Here the CDR3 is given as CAWSVGLAGTGELFF. The DNA is as follows: TGTGCCTGGAGTGTAGGACTAGCGGGCACCGGGGAGCTGTTTTTT.